This TCR beta chain came from a study of beta chain features in type 1 diabetes. In the study overall: The patients were much like the healthy donors in age, gender and cell yields.

This clone was detected a few times. No antigen is known for it. CDR1 is MGHRA, CDR2 YSYEKL, per germline. The CDR3 contains 14 residues. After removal of 4 bases from V and 4 bases from J, the junction contained 3 bases not matched to a gene. The study reverse transcribed the entire isolated RNA, so it sequenced expressed TCRB transcripts. Generated by immunoSEQ multiplex PCR, the TCRdb table keeps only in-frame clones and is missing some. There are 400,000 to 500,000 clones in the sample; over 11% occur only once, and roughly 0.033% lies in the top ten. Study observations and caveats: The study found that naive, central memory and Treg TCRB repertoires appeared more similar in patients than in healthy donors. There were fewer insertions and more deletions at the VDJ junctions of type 1 diabetes patients.

The material sequenced was naive CD4+ T cells from blood. The V and J genes are TRBV4-1 and TRBJ1-1; 10 bases are a match to TRBD1. This TCR derives from a young man in good health. The chain's CDR3 is CASSPRDRGTEAFF. Written as DNA, the CDR3 is TGCGCCAGCAGCCCGAGGGACAGGGGCACTGAAGCTTTCTTT.